This entry features one T cell receptor beta chain sequence. Trimming took off 0 bases at V and 4 bases at J, with 7 bases between the two ends. This CDR3 contains 13 residues. Looked up from germline, CDR1 is SGDLS and CDR2 is YYNGEE. Some clones are missing from TCRdb's copy, which holds only in-frame ones; the method was immunoSEQ multiplex PCR. The table records about 68,000 clones, just under 95% of them present only once. This chain uses TRBV9 with TRBJ1-1; D ambiguous. The sequence was collected from a middle-aged man with rheumatoid arthritis. Sample: PBMCs. The CDR3 nucleotides read TGTGCCAGCAGCGTAGAGGGCGCCACTGAAGCTTTCTTT. It yields the protein CASSVEGATEAFF.